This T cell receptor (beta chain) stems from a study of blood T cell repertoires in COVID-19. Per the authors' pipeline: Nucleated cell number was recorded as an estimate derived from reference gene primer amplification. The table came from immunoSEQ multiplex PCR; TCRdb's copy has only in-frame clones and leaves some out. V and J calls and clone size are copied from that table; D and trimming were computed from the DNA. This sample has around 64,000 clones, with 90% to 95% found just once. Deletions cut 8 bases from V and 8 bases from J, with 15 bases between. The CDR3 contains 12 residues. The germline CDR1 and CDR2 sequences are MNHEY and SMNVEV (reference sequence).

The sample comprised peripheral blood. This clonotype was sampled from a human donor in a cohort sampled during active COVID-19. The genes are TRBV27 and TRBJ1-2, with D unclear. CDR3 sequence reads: CASRPGPAGYTF. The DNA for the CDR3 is TGTGCCAGCCGCCCTGGGCCCGCGGGCTACACCTTC.